Here is one TCR beta chain with its context. The data were obtained in a study of blood T cell repertoires in COVID-19. As originally analysed: Amplification of reference gene primers was used by the study to estimate nucleated cell counts. Profiling relied on immunoSEQ multiplex PCR, and the TCRdb table lists in-frame clones only, not all of them. V, J and clone size are those of that table, while D and trimming were read from the DNA. The sample lists about 220,000 clones, about 80% seen once, with more than 2.5% in the top ten. Sequenced sample: peripheral blood. The sequence came from a woman aged 25 to 39 who had recovered from COVID-19.

The CDR3 protein is CASSQLGQPYGYTF. CDR3 coding DNA: TGTGCCAGCAGCCAGTTGGGACAGCCCTATGGCTACACCTTC. This chain links TRBV5-4 with TRBJ1-2; 7 bases are shared with TRBD1. The germline gives CDR1 SGHNT, CDR2 YYREEE (reference sequence). The V gene end was trimmed by 4 bases and the J gene end by 4 bases; junction bases not matched to a gene: 7. This CDR3 is 14 amino acids long. The full variable domain, its missing parts supplied by reference TRBV5-4 and TRBJ1-2, is ETGVTQSPTHLIKTRGQQVTLRCSSQSGHNTVSWYQQALGQGPQFIFQYYREEENGRGNFPPRFSGLQFPNYSSELNVNALELDDSALYLCASSQLGQPYGYTFGSGTRLTVV.